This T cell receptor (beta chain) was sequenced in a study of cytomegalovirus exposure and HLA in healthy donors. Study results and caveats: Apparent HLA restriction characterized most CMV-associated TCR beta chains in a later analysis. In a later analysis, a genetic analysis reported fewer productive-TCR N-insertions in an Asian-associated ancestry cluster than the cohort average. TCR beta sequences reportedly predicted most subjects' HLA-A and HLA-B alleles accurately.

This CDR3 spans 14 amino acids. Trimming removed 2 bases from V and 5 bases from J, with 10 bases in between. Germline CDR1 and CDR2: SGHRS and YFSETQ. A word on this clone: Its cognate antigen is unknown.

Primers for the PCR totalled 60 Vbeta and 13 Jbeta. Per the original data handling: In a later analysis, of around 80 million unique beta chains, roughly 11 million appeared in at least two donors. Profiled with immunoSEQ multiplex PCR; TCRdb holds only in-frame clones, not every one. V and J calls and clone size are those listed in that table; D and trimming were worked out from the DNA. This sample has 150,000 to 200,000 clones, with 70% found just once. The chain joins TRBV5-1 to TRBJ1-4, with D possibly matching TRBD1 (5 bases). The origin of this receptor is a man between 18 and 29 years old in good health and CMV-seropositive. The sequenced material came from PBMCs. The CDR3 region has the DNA TGCGCCAGCAGCTTTTCTCAGGGAAATGAAAAACTGTTTTTT. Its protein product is CASSFSQGNEKLFF.